This entry lists 5 T cell receptor beta chains sequenced from one sample in a study of beta chain features in type 1 diabetes listed by TCRdb under 2018. Library method: the immunoSEQ multiplex PCR assay. All of the isolated RNA was reverse transcribed with the High Capacity cDNA Reverse Transcription Kit, so expressed TCRB transcripts were sequenced. This immuneACCESS table, as held by TCRdb, lists in-frame sequences with V and J called but not all clones. Of the missing ones, under half trace to an unresolved V gene in checked studies; the others have no known cause. The sample includes 350,000 to 400,000 clones, with roughly 16% observed a single time. The top ten hold approximately 0.019% of the sample. Sequencing was performed on naive CD4+ T cells from blood. What this sample's cell subset or site label stands for: true naive CD4+ T cells. The receptor set was obtained from a woman younger than 35 in good health.

The V gene is TRBV28, the J gene TRBJ2-5; no clear D gene. Germline CDR1 and CDR2: MDHEN and SYDVKM. The CDR3 has 11 amino acids. The V and J ends lost 10 bases and 3 bases respectively, with 9 bases between them. CDR3 residues: CAILVEETQYF. DNA of the CDR3: TGTGCCATATTAGTGGAAGAGACCCAGTACTTC.

The chain joins TRBV28 to TRBJ1-1, with 7 positions matching TRBD1. Germline assignment: CDR1 MDHEN and CDR2 SYDVKM. The CDR3 extends over 13 amino acids. Trimming took 8 bases from V and 7 from J; bases not matched to a gene: 10. The CDR3 is CASQLRDRFEAFF. For the CDR3, the DNA is TGTGCCAGCCAACTCCGGGACAGATTTGAAGCTTTCTTT.

This clone was picked up a small number of times. This rearrangement joins TRBV4-1 to TRBJ2-1; 11 nucleotides agree with TRBD2. V shed 7 bases, J shed 2 bases, and the junction held 4 bases outside the gene matches. The CDR3 is made up of 15 amino acids. CDR1 and CDR2 from the germline V gene are MGHRA and YSYEKL. The CDR3 DNA reads TGCGCCAGCACCGAGGGACTAGCGGCCTACAATGAGCAGTTCTTC. Its protein is CASTEGLAAYNEQFF.

In its sample, this clone was seen a few times. The genes are TRBV28 and TRBJ2-4; D is unclear. CDR1 and CDR2 (germline): MDHEN, SYDVKM. This CDR3 is 11 amino acids long. V gave up 8 bases and J gave up 9 bases, with 11 bases separating them. DNA for the CDR3: TGTGCCAGCGCCAGTCAGGCCATTCAGTACTTC. Encoded protein: CASASQAIQYF.

This clone came up a few times. This chain links TRBV4-3 with TRBJ1-5, with D uncertain. V was cut by 1 base and J by 2 bases, with 6 bases left in between. Germline V lookup: CDR1 LGHNA, CDR2 YSLEER. This CDR3 spans 14 amino acids. CDR3 in DNA: TGCGCCAGCAGCCAAGTGGCAGGCAATCAGCCCCAGCATTTT. It codes for CASSQVAGNQPQHF.